This T cell receptor beta chain was captured by sequencing in a study of CD8+CD57+ T cells in acquired aplastic anemia (dated by TCRdb to about 2018). Some background on the complete study: On average, sorted CD4+ and CD8+ cells yielded 3.2 ug of extracted DNA, with a range of 0.2 to 27.4 ug. A CD8+CD57+ expansion meant a frequency higher than the mean frequency seen in healthy subjects. The paper as a whole reports these results and caveats: Although roughly 29 CD8+ CDR3 sequences were shared by patients and controls, these sequences appeared highly expressed in patients and within the immunodominant clones of patients. Patients and healthy controls showed no significant difference in CD8+ Simpson's diversity (P=0.060).

Profiling of TCR beta VDJ combinations and CDR3 sequences used genomic DNA as the template. An Illumina HiSeq 2000 was used for TCR repertoire sequencing. For the original study's pipeline: TRBV/TRBJ rearrangement plots, CDR3 size and DJ length profiles, and Simpson's diversity index were used to assess repertoires. Whichever DNA sequence was most abundant in the deep sequencing data was defined as the immunodominant clone. CDR3 amino acid sequences were screened for sharing across subjects and compared with published repertoires and the VDJdb database. The raw public reads went through TCRdb reprocessing: fastp at Q25, MiXCR clone calling, in-frame beta chains kept. Identical CDR3 proteins give one entry, which carries the most common genes and DNA. The authors' filters were not applied to this entry. For this sample the table gives under 150,000 distinct CDR3 sequences, of which 40% were detected only once. 2% to 3% of the sample comes from the top ten.

Flow cytometry had shown CD8+CD57+ cell expansion in the patients selected for sequencing. Severe acquired aplastic anemia was diagnosed in all patients according to International Study of Aplastic Anemia and Agranulocytosis and Camitta criteria. Patients had received no therapy at the time of blood sampling. The study deep-sequenced TCR repertoires of sorted CD4+ and CD8+ blood T cells from severe aplastic anemia patients and healthy subjects. In the USA, patient enrollment took place under clinicaltrials.gov protocols 00001620, 01623167, 00001397, 00071045, 00081523 and 00961064. Ficoll-Paque density gradient centrifugation was used to isolate peripheral blood mononuclear cells. Before DNA was extracted, CD4+ and CD8+ T cells were sorted using either FACS or magnetic beads. The germline V gene (reference sequence) gives CDR1 as DFQATT and CDR2 as SNEGSKA. V was cut back by 0 bases and J by 6 bases, leaving a gap of 6 bases between them. The CDR3 numbers 13 residues from cysteine through phenylalanine. This entry keeps only the CDR3 DNA: 39 bases, framed from base 1.

This clonotype came up many times. Its antigen is unknown. Base qualities were left out, and no much larger clone turns up one base away. The V gene is TRBV20-1 and the J gene is TRBJ1-6, with no confident D gene call. This clonotype was obtained from a human donor with aplastic anemia. The specimen was sorted CD4+, CD8+, or CD8+CD57+ T cells (not recorded which) from PBMCs. The sequenced DNA: TGCAGTGCTAGAGATCTCCTTAATTCACCCCTCCACTTT. This translates into CSARDLLNSPLHF.